This TCR beta chain was sequenced in a study of vaccination effects on CD4 cells after COVID-19 (dated by TCRdb to the early 2020s). With respect to the entire study: In the ViraFEST assay, PBMC were stimulated with viral peptide pools, and TCR sequencing was then used to find antigen-specific CD4+ T cell clonotypes based on their expansion. Across the study, the median time from the second dose to post-vaccine sampling was 72 days (range 14 to 241). Fewer than 2.5 million PBMC per well were cultured in IMDM with about 4.8% human AB serum, roughly 10 IU/ml IL-2 and gentamicin, plus 10 ug/ml peptides. SARS-CoV-2 spike-specific CD4+ TCR repertoires were compared before and after mRNA vaccination in COVID-19 convalescent patients and in infection-naive vaccine recipients. The full study included fewer than eleven COVID-19 convalescent patients and a handful of SARS-CoV-2-naive healthy vaccine recipients. The Oncomine TCR Beta short-read assay on an Illumina iSeq 100 was used to sequence cultures from other donors in the study. The investigation overall reported the following: Limitations of the study were the small number of convalescent patients and the absence of early post-infection timepoints. Among healthy vaccine recipients, nearly all vaccine-induced clones were SARS-CoV-2 mono-reactive, and only 1 of 255 was cross-reactive with common cold coronaviruses. Marked clonal contraction was observed in both infection-induced and vaccine-induced clones at late post-vaccination timepoints, consistent with waning T cell responses.

Compared with germline, V lacks 0 bases and J lacks 0 bases; bases without a gene match: 4. The germline V gene yields MGHRA for CDR1 and YSYEKL for CDR2. From its cysteine to its phenylalanine, the CDR3 spans 17 amino acids. This entry keeps only the CDR3 DNA: 51 bases, framed from base 1. After around 10 days of culture, CD4+ T cells were isolated with the EasySep CD4+ T cell isolation kit. Each participant received two doses of an mRNA SARS-CoV-2 vaccine, either BNT162b2 or mRNA-1273. Healthy vaccine recipients had no prior SARS-CoV-2 infection, confirmed by negative nucleocapsid antibodies before and after vaccination. Half of the culture medium was replaced with fresh IL-2-containing medium on days 3 and 7. Each peptide stimulation condition was cultured in triplicate wells unless otherwise noted. Using Ficoll-Paque Plus gradient centrifugation, PBMC were separated from whole blood and then either used fresh or cryopreserved at -140C. Genomic DNA was extracted from cultured CD4+ T cells with the QIAamp micro DNA kit.

About this clone itself: The target of this receptor is not known. No base-level quality is on record; no much larger clone is a single base apart.

Libraries were constructed by the immunoSEQ multiplex PCR assay. TCR beta CDR3 sequencing was performed on DNA from the cultured, isolated CD4+ T cells. The source study handled its data this way. Non-productive TCR sequences were removed and reads were trimmed to the CDR3 region, keeping CDR3s of at least 7 amino acids. Antigen-specific clonotypes were identified using the MANAFEST web app by comparison of expansion in peptide wells against reference cultures. To count as positive, a clone had to show expansion at FDR<0.05 compared with the reference and with all other wells, an odds ratio above 5, and a frequency above 0.1% in two replicate wells. A clonotype was defined as cross-reactive if the clonotype was significantly expanded both in SARS-CoV-2 spike wells and in at least one common cold coronavirus spike condition. Using the stringdist R package, CDR3 similarity was measured by Levenshtein distance, and unrooted trees were constructed with ape in R 3.6.1. TCRdb stores this immuneACCESS table with in-frame sequences only. Part of the clones is absent; in the studies checked, under half of the shortfall reflects unresolved V genes, and no reason is known for the rest. V and J calls and clone size come straight from that table; D and trimming were deduced from the DNA. The sample table shows 50,000 to 60,000 clones, and about 78% are seen once. 3.5% to 5.5% of the sample lies in the top ten.

The source material was CD4+ T cells from PBMCs cultured without peptide, sampled after COVID-19 vaccination. The sequence came from a human donor who received a COVID-19 vaccine. This sequence uses TRBV4-1 and TRBJ2-2; TRBD1 fits 7 bases in the junction. The nucleotides read TGCGCCAGCAGCCAAGAGGGTCAGGGGGCGAACACCGGGGAGCTGTTTTTT. Its product reads: CASSQEGQGANTGELFF.